Listed here are 23 T cell receptor beta chains from one sample, sequenced in a study of T cell repertoires in cytomegalovirus infection. Each CDR3 protein gets one entry after TCRdb re-called the reads with MiXCR. The data contain 200,000 or so distinct CDR3 sequences, 25% to 30% of them seen just once; the ten biggest clones take up 30% to 35%. The sequencing sample was made of PBMCs. These receptor sequences come from a human donor in good health (CMV status not recorded). Some clones in this sample may be carry-over from other donors' samples.

This clonotype was observed a few times. This chain links TRBV29-1 with TRBJ1-2, with D maybe TRBD1 (6 bases). This CDR3 has 13 amino acids. Trimming removed 6 bases from V and 2 bases from J, with 13 bases in between. Germline CDR1 is SQVTM and CDR2 is ANQGSEA. CDR3 coding DNA: TGCAGCGTCGCTACAGGGCCCAACTATGGCTACACCTTC. Amino acids: CSVATGPNYGYTF.

CDR3 loop: CASSAGRVGGYYEQYF. As DNA, the CDR3 is TGTGCCAGCAGTGCCGGGAGGGTGGGGGGCTACTACGAGCAGTACTTC. The V gene is TRBV2, the J gene TRBJ2-7, with 8 nucleotides matching TRBD2. The CDR3 sequence is 16 residues long. V trimming: 4 bases; J trimming: 3 bases; junction bases outside the gene matches: 11. Germline V gene data show CDR1 as SNHLY and CDR2 as FYNNEI. Together with reference TRBV2 and TRBJ2-7, the CDR3 gives the full variable domain: EPEVTQTPSHQVTQMGQEVILRCVPISNHLYFYWYRQILGQKVEFLVSFYNNEISEKSEIFDDQFSVERPDGSNFTLKIRSTKLEDSAMYFCASSAGRVGGYYEQYFGPGTRLTVT.

V usage is TRBV7-3 and J usage is TRBJ1-2; maybe TRBD1 (6 bases). Between the trimmed V and J ends, which lost 0 bases and 4 bases, there was a span of 12 bases. Germline lookup yields CDR1 SGHTA and CDR2 FQGTGA. The CDR3 length is 15 residues. The CDR3 region is CASSLTGQNLYGYTF. Written as DNA, the CDR3 is TGTGCCAGCAGCTTAACGGGACAAAACCTCTATGGCTACACCTTC.

The rearrangement uses TRBV10-3 and TRBJ1-1, with unresolved D. Germline assignment: CDR1 ENHRY and CDR2 SYGVKD. CDR3 length: 14 amino acids. V was pared by 4 bases and J by 1 base, with 10 bases between. The CDR3 DNA reads as TGTGCCATCAGTGCCGTTGACGGGAACACTGAAGCTTTCTTT. Its protein product is CAISAVDGNTEAFF.

The chain couples TRBV7-9 to TRBJ1-1; TRBD1 might be the D (6 bases). Germline lookup yields CDR1 SEHNR and CDR2 FQNEAQ (reference sequence). The CDR3 spans 15 residues. The ends were cut back, 1 base at V and 4 bases at J, with 13 bases in the middle. Here the CDR3 reads CASSLVQGEGTEAFF. The CDR3 coding sequence is TGTGCCAGCAGCTTAGTACAGGGAGAGGGCACTGAAGCTTTCTTT.

This clonotype was seen only a few times. The chain uses TRBV7-2 and TRBJ2-1; D is perhaps TRBD1 or TRBD2 (5 bases each). Germline CDR1 and CDR2: SGHTA and FQGNSA. Trimming cost V 4 bases and J 4 bases, with 20 bases left between them. CDR3 length equals 17 residues. The CDR3 DNA is TGTGCCAGCAGCTCCGCCGGGTTCCGGGGCCTATACAATGAGCAGTTCTTC. Amino acids: CASSSAGFRGLYNEQFF.

This clonotype was observed many times. CDR3 coding DNA: TGTGCCGGCCACTCGGGATGGCAGAACACTGAAGCTTTCTTT. This translates into CAGHSGWQNTEAFF. The chain combines TRBV2 with TRBJ1-1, with D uncertain. The V end was cut by 11 bases, the J end by 1 base, with 17 bases between. The CDR3 consists of 14 residues. Germline V lookup: CDR1 SNHLY, CDR2 FYNNEI.

The chain has TRBV7-3 and TRBJ2-1; 10 bases agree with TRBD2. The V gene end was trimmed by 0 bases and the J gene end by 6 bases; junction bases not matched to a gene: 2. This CDR3 region has 15 residues. Germline assignment: CDR1 SGHTA and CDR2 FQGTGA. The CDR3 DNA sequence: TGTGCCAGCAGCTTAACTAGCGGGGGGATCAATGAGCAGTTCTTC. Translating gives CASSLTSGGINEQFF.

The J gene is TRBJ1-1, the V gene TRBV11-3; weak D call: TRBD1 (5 bases). Germline-derived CDR1 and CDR2 are SGHNT and YENEEA. This CDR3 contains 14 residues. Trimming took off 8 bases at V and 4 bases at J, with 17 bases between the two ends. The CDR3 loop is CASSRTAGSTEAFF. Here the CDR3 DNA reads TGTGCCAGCTCCCGAACGGCAGGGTCCACTGAAGCTTTCTTT.

This clonotype was recorded a few times. The chain combines TRBV19 with TRBJ2-2; possible D gene TRBD1, 5 bases. Trimming removed 2 bases from V and 0 bases from J, with 7 bases in between. The CDR3 totals 15 residues. Germline V gene data show CDR1 as LNHDA and CDR2 as SQIVND (reference sequence). The CDR3 DNA follows: TGTGCCAGTAGTATAAGGGGCTCGAACACCGGGGAGCTGTTTTTT. Its protein product is CASSIRGSNTGELFF.

This clonotype was observed many times. The gene calls are TRBV7-2 and TRBJ1-2; D may be TRBD1 (5 bases). The CDR3 sequence is 15 residues long. The V end was cut by 5 bases, the J end by 4 bases, with 17 bases between. Looked up from germline, CDR1 is SGHTA and CDR2 is FQGNSA. The chain's CDR3 is CASSPDDSRSYGYTF. Here the CDR3 DNA reads TGTGCCAGCAGCCCTGATGACAGTCGATCCTATGGCTACACCTTC.

In its sample, this clonotype was seen a few times. This sequence joins TRBV29-1 and TRBJ2-1; 9 positions agree with TRBD2. J lost 9 bases, V lost 7 bases, and 10 bases had no gene match. CDR3 length equals 13 residues. Germline V lookup: CDR1 SQVTM, CDR2 ANQGSEA. This CDR3 reads CSGSGLADGEQFF. DNA for the CDR3: TGCAGCGGCTCGGGACTAGCAGACGGTGAGCAGTTCTTC.

In this sample, this clonotype turned up once. The genes are TRBV12-5 and TRBJ1-4; the D is unclear. The CDR3 contains 14 residues. Germline CDR1 is LGHNT and CDR2 is FRNRAP. V lost 2 bases to trimming and J lost 7 bases, with 11 bases between them. CDR3 sequence (DNA): TGTGCTAGTGGTTTGTCTCCGGCCGGTGAAAAACTGTTTTTT. Protein product: CASGLSPAGEKLFF.

This clonotype was found many times. J is TRBJ1-4 and V is TRBV7-2, with TRBD1 identical over 7 bases. J gave up 8 bases and V 3 bases, and 6 bases lay outside the gene matches. Germline V gene sequence: CDR1 SGHTA, CDR2 FQGNSA. The CDR3 runs 14 residues. CDR3 region: CASSFYTGEEKLFF. The CDR3 region has the DNA TGTGCCAGCAGCTTTTATACAGGGGAGGAAAAACTGTTTTTT.

Turning to this clonotype: A much larger clone lies one base from this, so it may be a read error. This chain joins TRBV12-3 or TRBV12-4 and TRBJ2-5; TRBD1 is a possible D gene (5 bases). CDR3 length equals 12 residues. In DNA form, the CDR3 reads TGTGCCAGCACAGGGTATCAAGGGACCCAGTACTTC. It yields the protein CASTGYQGTQYF.

In its sample, this clonotype was seen many times. The chain couples TRBV7-2 to TRBJ1-2; D ambiguous. Trimming removed 0 bases at V and 4 bases at J, with 6 bases between. The CDR3 has 13 amino acids. The germline CDR1 and CDR2 sequences are SGHTA and FQGNSA. The CDR3 loop reads CASSLAGRYGYTF. CDR3 in DNA: TGTGCCAGCAGCTTAGCGGGTCGCTATGGCTACACCTTC. Together with reference TRBV7-2 and TRBJ1-2, the CDR3 gives the full variable domain: GAGVSQSPSNKVTEKGKDVELRCDPISGHTALYWYRQSLGQGLEFLIYFQGNSAPDKSGLPSDRFSAERTGGSVSTLTIQRTQQEDSAVYLCASSLAGRYGYTFGSGTRLTVV.

Ten or more counts support this clonotype. The chain is built from TRBV7-2 and TRBJ1-2; D is ambiguous. CDR3 size: 14 residues. Germline CDR1 reads SGHTA; CDR2 reads FQGNSA. Trimming removed 1 base at V and 2 bases at J, with 8 bases between. CDR3 nucleotide sequence: TGTGCCAGCAGCTTAGAAAGGAAAAACTATGGCTACACCTTC. Its protein product is CASSLERKNYGYTF. The full variable domain, rest sourced from reference TRBV7-2 and TRBJ1-2, is GAGVSQSPSNKVTEKGKDVELRCDPISGHTALYWYRQSLGQGLEFLIYFQGNSAPDKSGLPSDRFSAERTGGSVSTLTIQRTQQEDSAVYLCASSLERKNYGYTFGSGTRLTVV.

The chain combines TRBV7-9 with TRBJ2-4; weak D call: TRBD1 (6 bases). CDR3 size: 14 residues. CDR1 is SEHNR, CDR2 FQNEAQ, per germline (reference sequence). Trimming removed 4 bases at V and 4 bases at J, with 11 bases between. CDR3 DNA: TGTGCCAGCAGCTCCGGGACACCAAAAAACATTCAGTACTTC. This gives the protein CASSSGTPKNIQYF.

This sequence joins TRBV7-6 and TRBJ2-7; TRBD2 might be the D (5 bases). In germline, CDR1 is SGHVS, CDR2 FNYEAQ. The CDR3 runs to 14 residues. V gave up 6 bases and J gave up 3 bases, with 15 bases separating them. The CDR3 sequence is CASSLEVGDYEQYF. CDR3 nucleotides: TGTGCCAGCAGTTTGGAGGTTGGGGACTACGAGCAGTACTTC.

The rearrangement joins TRBV7-9 to TRBJ2-1, with no clear D. V lost 6 bases and J 2 bases, leaving 14 bases between the germline ends. From germline, CDR1 is SEHNR and CDR2 FQNEAQ (reference sequence). This CDR3 has 15 amino acids. The CDR3 spells CASSLLIGTYNEQFF. CDR3 DNA sequence: TGTGCCAGCAGTCTTCTAATAGGGACCTACAATGAGCAGTTCTTC.

In this sample, this clonotype turned up a few times. The chain joins TRBV6-2 or TRBV6-3 to TRBJ1-1; D is possibly TRBD1 (6 bases). Trimming left V 2 bases short and J 5 bases short, with 9 bases between. The CDR3 has 13 residues. The germline V gene has CDR1 MNHEY and CDR2 SVGEGT. CDR3: CASSYNRETEAFF. The CDR3 nucleotides are TGTGCCAGCAGTTACAACAGGGAGACTGAAGCTTTCTTT.

The chain joins TRBV29-1 to TRBJ2-4, with TRBD1 identical over 9 bases. The CDR3 spans 15 residues. V lost 7 bases to trimming and J lost 6 bases; unmatched junction nucleotides: 13. Germline V lookup: CDR1 SQVTM, CDR2 ANQGSEA. DNA of the CDR3: TGCAGCGCGATGAAGGGGACAGGGCAAGGAAACATTCAGTACTTC. It specifies CSAMKGTGQGNIQYF.

The J gene is TRBJ1-5, the V gene TRBV29-1; 8 bases line up with TRBD1. CDR1 SQVTM and CDR2 ANQGSEA come from the germline V gene. The CDR3 loop spans 13 amino acids. V shed 6 bases and J 10 bases; nucleotides not matched to a gene: 11. DNA for the CDR3: TGCAGCGTCCAGGGGGCGGCGGGGAGTCCCCAGCATTTT. This translates into CSVQGAAGSPQHF.